This T cell receptor beta chain stems from a study of blood T cell repertoires in COVID-19. Study background: Samples came from the United States, Italy and Spain, spanning acute and convalescent COVID-19. The cDNA or gDNA used as material had been derived from T cells, B-cell-depleted T cells, or PBMCs.

Cohorts were assigned according to the clinical history that participants reported. Produced via immunoSEQ multiplex PCR; TCRdb's table is partial and in-frame only. The table lists 200,000 or so clones, 80% to 90% of them singletons. The sequence was obtained from a woman in her late teens or twenties in a cohort exposed to, infected with or recovered from COVID-19 (not recorded which). Sequencing input: PBMCs or T cells enriched from blood (not recorded which).

CDR3 bases: TGCGCCAGCAGCTTGGTGGCTAGCGGGAGCAATGAGCAGTTCTTC. This gives the protein CASSLVASGSNEQFF. The chain links TRBV5-1 to TRBJ2-1; the match to TRBD2 covers 10 bases. The CDR3 has 15 amino acids. The germline V gene has CDR1 SGHRS and CDR2 YFSETQ. The V segment lost 0 bases and the J segment 6 bases; nucleotides outside the gene matches: 3.